This TCR beta chain was obtained from a study of T cell responses to AZD1222 COVID-19 vaccine. General observations from the study: Spike-specific TCR breadth and depth grew following two AZD1222 doses. The reported proportion of spike-specific TCRs targeting unmutated variant regions was nearly half. Baseline seropositives among AZD1222 recipients totaled only five to seven. Females outnumbered males among donors, who were mostly white British; clonal diversity was possibly underestimated.

This table comes from immunoSEQ multiplex PCR, and its TCRdb copy is limited to in-frame clones, with some not included. The table records tens of thousands of clones, over 75% of them present only once. About this clone itself: No antigen is known for it.

The germline gives CDR1 MNHEY, CDR2 SVGAGI. The CDR3 is made up of 14 amino acids. With 7 bases clipped from V and 1 base from J, the junction kept 6 bases outside the gene matches. The source of this sequence is an adult who received the AZD1222 COVID-19 vaccine. The chain is built from TRBV6-5 and TRBJ1-1; 7 positions agree with TRBD1. Sequences were derived from peripheral blood, sampled 28 days after the second AZD1222 dose. CDR3 in DNA: TGTGCCAGCACGAAACAGGGGCCGAACACTGAAGCTTTCTTT. Its translation: CASTKQGPNTEAFF.